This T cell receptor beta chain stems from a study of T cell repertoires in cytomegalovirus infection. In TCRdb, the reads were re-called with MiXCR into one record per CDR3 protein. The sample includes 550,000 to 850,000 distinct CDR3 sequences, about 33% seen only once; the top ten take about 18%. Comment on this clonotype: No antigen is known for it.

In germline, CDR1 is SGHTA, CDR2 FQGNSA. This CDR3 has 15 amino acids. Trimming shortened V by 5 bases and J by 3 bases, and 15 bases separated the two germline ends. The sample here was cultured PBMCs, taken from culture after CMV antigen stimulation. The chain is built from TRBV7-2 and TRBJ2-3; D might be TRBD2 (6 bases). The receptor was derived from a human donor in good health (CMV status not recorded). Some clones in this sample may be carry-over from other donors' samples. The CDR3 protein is CASSPDGGRTDTQYF. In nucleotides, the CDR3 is TGTGCCAGCAGCCCCGATGGGGGGAGGACAGATACGCAGTATTTT.